This T cell receptor (beta chain) was recovered during a study of blood T cell repertoires in COVID-19. As for the study in general: The United States, Italy and Spain were the sources of the acute and convalescent COVID-19 samples.

In the original analysis: Reference gene primer amplification gave nucleated cell count estimates. Measured with immunoSEQ multiplex PCR; TCRdb has only the in-frame clones, and not every one. D and trimming were read from the DNA, whereas the V and J calls and clone size are those reported in that table. The repertoire holds roughly 100,000 clones, with just under 85% as singletons. Germline V gene lookup returns CDR1 SGHVS and CDR2 FQNEAQ. V lost 5 bases and J lost 2; bases outside the gene matches: 14. The CDR3 loop spans 20 amino acids. The chain carries TRBV7-8 and TRBJ2-3; 15 nucleotides match TRBD2. The TCR sequence derives from a man in his 70s with acute or convalescent COVID-19. The sample comprised peripheral blood. For the CDR3, the DNA is TGTGCCAGCAGCGCCACCGCGGGACTAGCGGGGGGTCGATACACAGATACGCAGTATTTT. Amino acid sequence: CASSATAGLAGGRYTDTQYF.